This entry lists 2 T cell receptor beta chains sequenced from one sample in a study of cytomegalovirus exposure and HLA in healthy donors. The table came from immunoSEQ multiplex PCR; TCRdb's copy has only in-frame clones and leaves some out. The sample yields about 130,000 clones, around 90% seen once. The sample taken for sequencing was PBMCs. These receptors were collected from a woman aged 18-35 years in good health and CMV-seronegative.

CDR3 DNA: TGTGCCATCAATTCCGACACCACCTCCTACGAGCAGTACTTC. As protein: CAINSDTTSYEQYF. The genes are TRBV10-3 and TRBJ2-7; D gene ambiguous. V lost 7 bases, J lost 0 bases, and 13 bases lay in between. This CDR3 region has 14 residues. Germline V gene data show CDR1 as ENHRY and CDR2 as SYGVKD.

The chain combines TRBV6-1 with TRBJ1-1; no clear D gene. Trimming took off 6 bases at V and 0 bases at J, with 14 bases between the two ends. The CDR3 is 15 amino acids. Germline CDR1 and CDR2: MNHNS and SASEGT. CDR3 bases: TGTGCCAGCAGGAGGTTGGGAGGAGTGAACACTGAAGCTTTCTTT. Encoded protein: CASRRLGGVNTEAFF.